The clone carrying this T cell receptor beta chain was observed a few times. What it recognizes is unknown. The data originate from a study of T-cell memory formation after mild COVID-19. Overall study results and limits: Second-wave clones with a day 37 peak had unconfirmed SARS-CoV-2 specificity.

The CDR3 spans 18 residues. Germline V CDR1 and CDR2: KGHSH, LQKENI. V was trimmed by 1 base and J by 5 bases, leaving 20 bases between them. TCRdb reprocessed the 5' RACE reads with MiXCR, giving one entry per CDR3 protein. The repertoire holds 50,000 or so distinct CDR3 sequences, approximately 9% seen once, with over 9.5% in the top ten. The sample was PBMCs or a T cell subset sorted from them (not recorded which). The source of this sequence is an adult woman who had mild COVID-19 (a few samples of this study predate the infection). Cell type and time point are not known. The chain couples TRBV18 to TRBJ2-2, with unresolved D. The CDR3 loop is CASSPLTSRFPRTGELFF. In nucleotides, the CDR3 is TGTGCCAGCTCACCACTCACTTCACGATTCCCCCGTACCGGGGAGCTGTTTTTT. The whole variable domain, filled in from reference TRBV18 and TRBJ2-2, reads NAGVMQNPRHLVRRRGQEARLRCSPMKGHSHVYWYRQLPEEGLKFMVYLQKENIIDESGMPKERFSAEFPKEGPSILRIQQVVRGDSAAYFCASSPLTSRFPRTGELFFGEGSRLTVL.